This T cell receptor (beta chain) was captured by sequencing in a study of cytomegalovirus exposure and HLA in healthy donors. Across the study: Earlier findings included 117 million unique TCR beta sequences obtained from some 180 million T cells.

Study findings and constraints: Published work reported that the classifier diagnosed cytomegalovirus status with high specificity and sensitivity. Within an earlier analysis, most TCR beta V segments proved productive either about 87% or about 30% of the time.

The primer mix had 60 Vbeta and 13 Jbeta primers. TCRdb keeps only in-frame clones here, not all; method: immunoSEQ multiplex PCR. Recorded for this sample: tens of thousands of clones. The germline V gene has CDR1 SGHRS and CDR2 YFSETQ. The V end was cut by 0 bases, the J end by 4 bases, with 13 bases between. This CDR3 contains 15 residues. Concerning this clone itself: Its target is not known.

This TCR was recovered from a human donor in good health. V usage is TRBV5-1 and J usage is TRBJ2-5; possibly TRBD1 for D (8 bases). The sample comprised PBMCs. CDR3: CASSLVQGEGETQYF. The DNA for the CDR3 is TGCGCCAGCAGCTTGGTACAGGGGGAGGGAGAGACCCAGTACTTC.